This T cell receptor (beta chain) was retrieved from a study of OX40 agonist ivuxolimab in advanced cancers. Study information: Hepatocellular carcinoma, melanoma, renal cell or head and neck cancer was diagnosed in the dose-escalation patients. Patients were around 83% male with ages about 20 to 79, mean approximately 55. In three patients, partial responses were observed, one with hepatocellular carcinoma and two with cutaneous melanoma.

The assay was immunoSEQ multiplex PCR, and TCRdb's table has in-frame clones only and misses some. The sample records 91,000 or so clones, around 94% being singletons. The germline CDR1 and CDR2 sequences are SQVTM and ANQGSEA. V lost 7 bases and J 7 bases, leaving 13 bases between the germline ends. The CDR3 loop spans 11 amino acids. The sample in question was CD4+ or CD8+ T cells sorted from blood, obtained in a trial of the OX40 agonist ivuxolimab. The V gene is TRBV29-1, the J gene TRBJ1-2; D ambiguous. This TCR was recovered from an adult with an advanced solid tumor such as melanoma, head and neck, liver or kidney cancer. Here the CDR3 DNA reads TGCAGCGCCGGTGGATGGGGTGGCTACACCTTC. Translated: CSAGGWGGYTF.